This entry is about one T cell receptor (beta chain). Antigen specificity is unknown. CDR1 and CDR2 (germline): SQVTM, ANQGSEA. The CDR3 runs 18 residues. V trimming: 6 bases; J trimming: 3 bases; junction bases outside the gene matches: 21. Amplification yielded TCR beta CDR3 regions, with RNA transcripts as the source. The HTBI set primed first-round TCR CDR3 RT-PCR. TCRdb redid the calling of the multiplex PCR reads with MiXCR, one entry per CDR3 protein. The sample includes fewer than 750,000 distinct CDR3 sequences, under 60% seen only once; the top ten take 7.5% to 8.5%. The entry originates in a study of T cells in Graves' hyperthyroidism and ophthalmopathy. Findings and limits, study-wide: Separation of ophthalmopathy from stable hyperthyroidism was achieved by a 13 V-J model.

Each diagnosis was grounded in clinical symptoms, serum thyroxine and TRAb, thyroid ultrasound, and orbital computed tomography. The rearrangement uses TRBV29-1 and TRBJ2-7, with 9 bases aligning to TRBD2. The specimen was peripheral blood or thyroid tissue (not recorded which). The source is a young woman with Graves' hyperthyroidism. The CDR3 is CSVEAPGSGRWEGYEQYF. The CDR3 coding sequence is TGCAGCGTCGAGGCCCCTGGTAGCGGGAGATGGGAGGGCTACGAGCAGTACTTC.